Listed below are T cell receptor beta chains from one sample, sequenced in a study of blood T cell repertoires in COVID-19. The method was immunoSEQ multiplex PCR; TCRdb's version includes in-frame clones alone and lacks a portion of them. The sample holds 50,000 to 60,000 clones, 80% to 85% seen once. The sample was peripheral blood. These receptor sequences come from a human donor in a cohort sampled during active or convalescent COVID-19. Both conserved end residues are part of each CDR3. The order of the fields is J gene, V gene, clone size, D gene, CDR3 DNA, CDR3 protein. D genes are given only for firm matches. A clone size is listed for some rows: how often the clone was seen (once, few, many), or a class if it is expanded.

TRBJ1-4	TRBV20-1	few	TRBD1	TGCAGTGCTAGTTACAGGGGGGAAAAACTGTTTTTT	CSASYRGEKLFF
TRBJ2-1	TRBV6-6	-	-	TGTGCCAGCAGTTACTCCAGGGTATACAATGAGCAGTTCTTC	CASSYSRVYNEQFF
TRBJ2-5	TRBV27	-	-	TGTGCCAGCAAGGGGATGGCGGGGGCCCAAGAGACCCAGTACTTC	CASKGMAGAQETQYF
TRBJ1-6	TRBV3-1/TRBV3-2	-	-	TGTGCCAGCAGCCAGGGGGCGTATGAATCACCCCTCCACTTT	CASSQGAYESPLHF
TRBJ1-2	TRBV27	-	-	TGTGCCAGCAGTTTAAAGGCAGGGCCTATAGGCTACACCTTC	CASSLKAGPIGYTF
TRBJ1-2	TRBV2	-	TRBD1	TGTGCCAGCAGGGGACAGACAAACTATGGCTACACCTTC	CASRGQTNYGYTF
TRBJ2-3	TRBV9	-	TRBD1	TGTGCCAGCAGCGTAGAGGGGGCCGGTACGCAGTATTTT	CASSVEGAGTQYF
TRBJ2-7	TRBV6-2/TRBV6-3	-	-	TGTGCCAGCAGTTCCGGGGGACTTACCTCCTACGAGCAGTACTTC	CASSSGGLTSYEQYF
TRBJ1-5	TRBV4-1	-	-	TGCGCCAGCAGCCGGGTCTTGGGCGAAAATCAGCCCCAGCATTTT	CASSRVLGENQPQHF
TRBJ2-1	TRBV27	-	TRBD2	TGTGCCAGCAGTTTATTAGCGGGGGCCTACAATGAGCAGTTCTTC	CASSLLAGAYNEQFF
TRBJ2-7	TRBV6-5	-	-	TGTGCCAGCAGTTACCGGGACAACTCCTACGAGCAGTACTTC	CASSYRDNSYEQYF
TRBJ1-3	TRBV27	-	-	TGTGCCAGCAGTTCCGACAGGTTTCACTCTGGAAACACCATATATTTT	CASSSDRFHSGNTIYF
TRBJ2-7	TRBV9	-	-	TGTGCCAGCAGTGAGGCCACTTACTCCTACGAGCAGTACTTC	CASSEATYSYEQYF
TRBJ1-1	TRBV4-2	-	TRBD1	TGTGCCAGCAGCTTGTCAGGACAGGTCATCACTGAAGCTTTCTTT	CASSLSGQVITEAFF
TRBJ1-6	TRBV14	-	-	TGTGCCAGCAGCCAGAATAGGGGGAATTCACCCCTCCACTTT	CASSQNRGNSPLHF
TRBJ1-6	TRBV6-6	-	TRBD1	TGTGCCAGCAGTTCCAGACAGGGGTCCTATAATTCACCCCTCCACTTT	CASSSRQGSYNSPLHF
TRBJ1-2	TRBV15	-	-	TGTGCCACCAGTCCGGGTTTAACTAACTATGGCTACACCTTC	CATSPGLTNYGYTF
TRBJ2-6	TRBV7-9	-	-	TGTGCCAGCAGCGTGGGCAGGCTACTCAGCTCTGGGGCCAACGTCCTGACTTTC	CASSVGRLLSSGANVLTF
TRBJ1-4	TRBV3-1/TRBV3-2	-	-	TGTGCCAGCAGCGAGACGTTAACAGGGTCTCGGGAAAAACTGTTTTTT	CASSETLTGSREKLFF
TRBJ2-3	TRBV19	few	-	TGTGCCAGTAGTATACAGGGGACAGATACGCAGTATTTT	CASSIQGTDTQYF
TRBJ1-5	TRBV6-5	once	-	TGTGCCAGCAGTTACTGGCAGGGCGAACCCCAGCATTTT	CASSYWQGEPQHF
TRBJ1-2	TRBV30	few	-	TGTGCCTGGAGTACTACTTCGGGGGGCTACACCTTC	CAWSTTSGGYTF
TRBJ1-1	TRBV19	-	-	TGTGCCAGTAAGGAGCCTTTTATGAACACTGAAGCTTTCTTT	CASKEPFMNTEAFF
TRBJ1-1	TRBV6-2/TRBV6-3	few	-	TGTGCCAGCAGTTATACAACAGGCCCAGCTTTCTTT	CASSYTTGPAFF
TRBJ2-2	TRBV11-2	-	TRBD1	TGTGCCAGCAGCTCCAGACAGGGGCGGGGCGGGGAGCTGTTTTTT	CASSSRQGRGGELFF
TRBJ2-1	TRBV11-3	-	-	TGTGCCAGCAGCTTAGATCACGCGGACTACAATGAGCAGTTCTTC	CASSLDHADYNEQFF
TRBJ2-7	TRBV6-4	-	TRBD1	TGTGCCAGCAGCCCGGGACAGGGGGCTGGGGAGCAGTACTTC	CASSPGQGAGEQYF
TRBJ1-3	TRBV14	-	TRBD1	TGTGCCAGCAGCCAACTGCAGGGGGCCAGCGGAAACACCATATATTTT	CASSQLQGASGNTIYF
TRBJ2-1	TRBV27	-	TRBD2	TGTGCCAGCAGTTTGCGACTAGCGAGAGAAAATGAGCAGTTCTTC	CASSLRLARENEQFF
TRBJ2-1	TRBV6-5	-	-	TGTGCCAGCAGCCTACTTAACAATGAGCAGTTCTTC	CASSLLNNEQFF
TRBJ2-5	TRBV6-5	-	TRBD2	TGTGCCAGCACCGTAGCGGGGGAAGAGACCCAGTACTTC	CASTVAGEETQYF